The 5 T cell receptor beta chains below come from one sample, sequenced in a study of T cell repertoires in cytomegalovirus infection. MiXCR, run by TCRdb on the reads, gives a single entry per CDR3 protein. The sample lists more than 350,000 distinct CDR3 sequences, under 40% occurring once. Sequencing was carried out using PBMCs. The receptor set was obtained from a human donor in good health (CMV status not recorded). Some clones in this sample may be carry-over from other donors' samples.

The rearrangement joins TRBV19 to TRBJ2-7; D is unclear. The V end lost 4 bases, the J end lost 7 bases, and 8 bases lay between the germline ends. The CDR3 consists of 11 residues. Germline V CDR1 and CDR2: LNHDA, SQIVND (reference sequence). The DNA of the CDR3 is TGTGCCAGTAGTACAGGCGGTGAGCAGTACTTC. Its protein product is CASSTGGEQYF.

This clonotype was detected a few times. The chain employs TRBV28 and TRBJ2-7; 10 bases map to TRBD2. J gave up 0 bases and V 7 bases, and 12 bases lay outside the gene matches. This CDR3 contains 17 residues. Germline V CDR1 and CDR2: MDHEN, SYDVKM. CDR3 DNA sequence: TGTGCCAGCACCCAAAGCGGGGGGGGTAAGAACTCCTACGAGCAGTACTTC. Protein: CASTQSGGGKNSYEQYF.

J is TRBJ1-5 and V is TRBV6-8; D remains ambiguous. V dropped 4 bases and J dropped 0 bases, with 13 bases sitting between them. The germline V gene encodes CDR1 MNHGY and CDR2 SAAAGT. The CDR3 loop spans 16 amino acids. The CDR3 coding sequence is TGTGCCAGCAGTTCTAGAGGCCCCAATAGCAATCAGCCCCAGCATTTT. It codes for CASSSRGPNSNQPQHF.

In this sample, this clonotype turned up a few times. The CDR3 coding sequence is TGTGCCAGTAGTATCGGACTAGCGGGGGACCGAGGTGTGACCCAGTACTTC. This encodes CASSIGLAGDRGVTQYF. The chain uses TRBV19 and TRBJ2-5, with TRBD2 matching over 13 bases. After removal of 3 bases from V and 7 bases from J, the junction contained 11 bases not matched to a gene. CDR3 length: 17 residues. CDR1 and CDR2 from the germline V gene are LNHDA and SQIVND (reference sequence).

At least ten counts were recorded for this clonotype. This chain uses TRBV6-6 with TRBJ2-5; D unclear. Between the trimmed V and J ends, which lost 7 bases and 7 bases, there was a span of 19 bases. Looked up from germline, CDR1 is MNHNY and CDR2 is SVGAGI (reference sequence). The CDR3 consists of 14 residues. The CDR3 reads CASMSGQVVGTQYF. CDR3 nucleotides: TGTGCCAGCATGTCGGGTCAAGTGGTGGGGACCCAGTACTTC.